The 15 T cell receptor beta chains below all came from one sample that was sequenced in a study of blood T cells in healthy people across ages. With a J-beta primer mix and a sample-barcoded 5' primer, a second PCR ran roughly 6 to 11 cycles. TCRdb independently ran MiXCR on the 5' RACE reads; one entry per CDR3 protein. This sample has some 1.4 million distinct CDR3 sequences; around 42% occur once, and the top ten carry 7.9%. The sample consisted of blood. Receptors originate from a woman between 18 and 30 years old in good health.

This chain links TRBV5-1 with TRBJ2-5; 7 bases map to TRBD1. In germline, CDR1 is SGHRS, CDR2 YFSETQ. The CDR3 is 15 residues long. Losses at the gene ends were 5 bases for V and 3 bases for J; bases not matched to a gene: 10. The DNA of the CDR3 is TGCGCCAGCAGGGGACAGACAGGACCCAAAGAGACCCAGTACTTC. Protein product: CASRGQTGPKETQYF.

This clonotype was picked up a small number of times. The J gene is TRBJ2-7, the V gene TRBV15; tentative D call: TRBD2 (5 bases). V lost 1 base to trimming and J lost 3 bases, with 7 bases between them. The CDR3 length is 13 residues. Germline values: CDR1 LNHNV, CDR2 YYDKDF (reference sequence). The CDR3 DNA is TGTGCCACCAGCAGAGTAGGGAGCTACGAGCAGTACTTC. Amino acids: CATSRVGSYEQYF.

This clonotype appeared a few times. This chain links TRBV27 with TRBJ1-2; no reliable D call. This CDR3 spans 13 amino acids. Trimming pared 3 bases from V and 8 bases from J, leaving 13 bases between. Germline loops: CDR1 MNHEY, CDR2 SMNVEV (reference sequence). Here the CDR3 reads CASSLGASWGYTF. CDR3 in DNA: TGTGCCAGCAGTTTGGGCGCGTCTTGGGGCTACACCTTC.

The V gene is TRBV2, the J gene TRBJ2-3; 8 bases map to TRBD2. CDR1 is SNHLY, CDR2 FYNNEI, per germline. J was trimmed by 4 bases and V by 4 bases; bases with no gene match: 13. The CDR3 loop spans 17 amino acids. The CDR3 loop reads CASSGLAGSTFADTQYF. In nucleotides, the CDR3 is TGTGCCAGCAGTGGTTTAGCGGGGTCCACCTTCGCAGATACGCAGTATTTT.

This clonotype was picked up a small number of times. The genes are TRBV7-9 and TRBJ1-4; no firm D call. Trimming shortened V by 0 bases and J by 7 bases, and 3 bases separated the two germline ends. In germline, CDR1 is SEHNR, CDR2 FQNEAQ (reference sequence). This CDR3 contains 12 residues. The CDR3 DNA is TGTGCCAGCAGCTTAGCGTCTGAAAAACTGTTTTTT. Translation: CASSLASEKLFF.

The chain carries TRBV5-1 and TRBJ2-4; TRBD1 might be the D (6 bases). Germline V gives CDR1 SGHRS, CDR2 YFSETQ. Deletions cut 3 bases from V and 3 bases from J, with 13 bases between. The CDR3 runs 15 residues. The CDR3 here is CASSSGQYDKNIQYF. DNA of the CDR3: TGCGCCAGCAGCTCAGGACAGTATGACAAAAACATTCAGTACTTC.

The CDR3 loop reads CASSVAGDSNQPQHF. The DNA for the CDR3 is TGTGCCAGCAGCGTAGCGGGGGATAGCAATCAGCCCCAGCATTTT. The chain has TRBV9 and TRBJ1-5; D perhaps matches TRBD1 (5 bases). CDR3 length: 15 amino acids. V was pared by 0 bases and J by 0 bases, with 7 bases between. The V gene's germline CDR1 is SGDLS and CDR2 YYNGEE.

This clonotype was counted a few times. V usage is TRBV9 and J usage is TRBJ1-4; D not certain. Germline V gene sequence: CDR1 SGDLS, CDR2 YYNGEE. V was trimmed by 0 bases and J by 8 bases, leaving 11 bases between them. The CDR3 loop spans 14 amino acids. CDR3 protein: CASSVGEQREKLFF. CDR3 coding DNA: TGTGCCAGCAGCGTAGGTGAACAGCGGGAAAAACTGTTTTTT.

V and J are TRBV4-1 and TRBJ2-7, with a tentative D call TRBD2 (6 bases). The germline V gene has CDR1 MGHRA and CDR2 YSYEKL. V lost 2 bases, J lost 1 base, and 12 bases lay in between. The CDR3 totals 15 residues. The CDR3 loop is CASSQFGDLSYEQYF. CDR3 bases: TGCGCCAGCAGCCAATTCGGGGACTTGTCCTACGAGCAGTACTTC.

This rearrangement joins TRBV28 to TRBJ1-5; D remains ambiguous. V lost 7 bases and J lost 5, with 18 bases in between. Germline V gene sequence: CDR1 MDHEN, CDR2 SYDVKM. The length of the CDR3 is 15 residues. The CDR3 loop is CASKPPSRSYQPQHF. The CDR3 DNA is TGTGCCAGCAAGCCCCCGTCCAGATCCTATCAGCCCCAGCATTTT.

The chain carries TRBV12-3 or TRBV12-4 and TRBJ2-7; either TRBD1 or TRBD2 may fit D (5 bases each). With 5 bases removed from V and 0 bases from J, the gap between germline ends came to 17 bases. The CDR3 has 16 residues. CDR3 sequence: CASSISGTLSSYEQYF. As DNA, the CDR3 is TGTGCCAGCAGTATATCCGGGACGTTAAGCTCCTACGAGCAGTACTTC.

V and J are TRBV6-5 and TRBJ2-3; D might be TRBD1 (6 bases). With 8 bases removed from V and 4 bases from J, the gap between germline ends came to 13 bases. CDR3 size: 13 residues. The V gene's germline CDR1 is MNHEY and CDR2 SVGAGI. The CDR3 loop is CASRQGSPDTQYF. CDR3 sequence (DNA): TGTGCCAGCCGGCAGGGGAGCCCAGATACGCAGTATTTT.

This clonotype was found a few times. This chain's CDR3 is CASRVPGTGQETQYF. The CDR3 nucleotides read TGTGCCAGCAGAGTCCCCGGGACAGGGCAAGAGACCCAGTACTTC. This chain uses TRBV2 with TRBJ2-5; 9 positions match TRBD1. V shed 6 bases, J shed 2 bases, and the junction held 7 bases outside the gene matches. CDR1 is SNHLY, CDR2 FYNNEI, per germline. This CDR3 has 15 amino acids. Supplemented by reference TRBV2 and TRBJ2-5, the full variable domain reads EPEVTQTPSHQVTQMGQEVILRCVPISNHLYFYWYRQILGQKVEFLVSFYNNEISEKSEIFDDQFSVERPDGSNFTLKIRSTKLEDSAMYFCASRVPGTGQETQYFGPGTRLLVL.

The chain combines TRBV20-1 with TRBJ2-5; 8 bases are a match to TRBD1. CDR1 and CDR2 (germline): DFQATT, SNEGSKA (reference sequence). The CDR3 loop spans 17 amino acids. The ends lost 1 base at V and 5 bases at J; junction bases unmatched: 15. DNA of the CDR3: TGCAGTGCTAGAGGCTATGACAGGGGAATTAGTTTGGAGACCCAGTACTTC. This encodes CSARGYDRGISLETQYF.

CDR3 sequence reads: CSVGVRVGNEQFF. The CDR3 DNA sequence: TGCAGCGTTGGAGTGAGGGTTGGCAATGAGCAGTTCTTC. This chain connects TRBV29-1 to TRBJ2-1, with D possibly matching TRBD2 (5 bases). The CDR3 consists of 13 residues. With 4 bases removed from V and 6 bases from J, the gap between germline ends came to 13 bases. From germline, CDR1 is SQVTM and CDR2 ANQGSEA.